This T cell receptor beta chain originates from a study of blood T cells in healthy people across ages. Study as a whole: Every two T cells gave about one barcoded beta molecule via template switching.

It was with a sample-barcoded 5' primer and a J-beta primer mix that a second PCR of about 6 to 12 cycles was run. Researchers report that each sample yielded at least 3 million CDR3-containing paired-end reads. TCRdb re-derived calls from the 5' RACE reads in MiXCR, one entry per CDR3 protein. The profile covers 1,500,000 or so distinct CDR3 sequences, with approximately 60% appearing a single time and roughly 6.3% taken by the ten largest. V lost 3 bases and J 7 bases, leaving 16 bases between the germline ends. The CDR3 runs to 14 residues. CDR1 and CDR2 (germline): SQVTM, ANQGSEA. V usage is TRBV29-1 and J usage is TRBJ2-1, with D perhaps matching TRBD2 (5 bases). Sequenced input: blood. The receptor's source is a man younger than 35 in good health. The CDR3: CSVDGVEGTNEQFF. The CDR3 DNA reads TGCAGCGTTGACGGGGTAGAAGGTACGAATGAGCAGTTCTTC.